Following are 10 T cell receptor beta chains from one sample sequenced in a study of cytomegalovirus exposure and HLA in healthy donors. 60 Vbeta and 13 Jbeta primers were used in PCR. Sequenced by immunoSEQ multiplex PCR; TCRdb stores in-frame clones only, minus some. The repertoire has around 230,000 clones, roughly 85% of them found once; the top ten carry around 0.22%. Sequencing was performed on PBMCs. The receptors here all came from a girl under 10 years old in good health and CMV-seronegative.

The chain has TRBV25-1 and TRBJ2-1; 7 bases map to TRBD2. With V trimmed by 6 bases and J by 0 bases, 5 bases remained unmatched. The V gene's germline CDR1 is MGHDK and CDR2 SYGVNS. The CDR3 extends over 15 amino acids. CDR3 coding DNA: TGTGCCAGCAGGGCGGGGGTAAGCTCCTACAATGAGCAGTTCTTC. It translates to CASRAGVSSYNEQFF.

In its sample, this clone was seen once. This chain uses TRBV6-1 with TRBJ2-2, with 8 bases lining up with TRBD1. Germline V CDR1 and CDR2: MNHNS, SASEGT. The CDR3 runs to 14 residues. V trimming: 9 bases; J trimming: 3 bases; junction bases outside the gene matches: 6. CDR3 nucleotide sequence: TGTGCCAGGGGCCCGGACAGGGACACCGGGGAGCTGTTTTTT. Its protein is CARGPDRDTGELFF.

This rearrangement joins TRBV10-3 to TRBJ2-7; D may be TRBD2 (7 bases). This CDR3 has 14 amino acids. Germline V CDR1 and CDR2: ENHRY, SYGVKD. V gave up 3 bases and J gave up 3 bases, with 12 bases separating them. DNA of the CDR3: TGTGCCATCAGTGATAAGGGGGGGGACTACGAGCAGTACTTC. Its protein product is CAISDKGGDYEQYF.

This clone showed up just once. The chain carries TRBV7-6 and TRBJ2-5; D is unclear. Germline values: CDR1 SGHVS, CDR2 FNYEAQ. V was shortened by 4 bases and J by 8 bases, with 11 bases between the two germline ends. The CDR3 has 12 amino acids. The DNA of the CDR3 is TGTGCCAGCAGCTCTCACCGCACAACCCAGTACTTC. This gives the protein CASSSHRTTQYF.

V usage is TRBV9 and J usage is TRBJ2-1; D remains unclear. This CDR3 is 15 amino acids long. CDR1 SGDLS and CDR2 YYNGEE come from the germline V gene. The ends were cut back, 4 bases at V and 0 bases at J, with 11 bases in the middle. The CDR3 reads CASSLRLSSYNEQFF. The CDR3 nucleotides are TGTGCCAGCAGCCTCCGACTGAGCTCCTACAATGAGCAGTTCTTC.

J is TRBJ1-2 and V is TRBV10-3; TRBD1 agrees at 7 bases. Germline V lookup: CDR1 ENHRY, CDR2 SYGVKD. The CDR3 runs to 14 residues. The trim removed 7 bases at V and 2 bases at J, leaving 7 bases unmatched. CDR3 DNA: TGTGCCATCACTCCCGGACAGGCCAACTATGGCTACACCTTC. It yields the protein CAITPGQANYGYTF.

The chain joins TRBV6-5 to TRBJ1-6; tentative D call: TRBD1 (5 bases). The CDR3 has 14 amino acids. Trimming took 2 bases from V and 10 from J, leaving 12 bases between them. Per the germline V gene, CDR1 is MNHEY and CDR2 is SVGAGI. The CDR3 DNA sequence: TGTGCCAGCAGTTACCAGGGTAGTCCCTCACCCCTCCACTTT. It yields the protein CASSYQGSPSPLHF.

The chain uses TRBV5-1 and TRBJ1-2; D may be TRBD1 (6 bases). The ends were cut back, 3 bases at V and 0 bases at J, with 15 bases in the middle. Germline CDR1 SGHRS, CDR2 YFSETQ. This CDR3 comprises 16 residues. The CDR3 DNA is TGCGCCAGCAGCTGGACAGAACTACGATCTAACTATGGCTACACCTTC. Its protein product is CASSWTELRSNYGYTF. Complete variable domain (other parts from reference TRBV5-1 and TRBJ1-2): KAGVTQTPRYLIKTRGQQVTLSCSPISGHRSVSWYQQTPGQGLQFLFEYFSETQRNKGNFPGRFSGRQFSNSRSEMNVSTLELGDSALYLCASSWTELRSNYGYTFGSGTRLTVV.

The chain recombines TRBV5-1 with TRBJ2-1, with TRBD2 matching over 7 bases. This CDR3 has 16 amino acids. J was trimmed by 2 bases and V by 0 bases; bases with no gene match: 5. The germline gives CDR1 SGHRS, CDR2 YFSETQ. CDR3 loop: CASSLAATSTYNEQFF. As DNA, the CDR3 is TGCGCCAGCAGCTTGGCCGCGACTAGCACCTACAATGAGCAGTTCTTC.

The CDR3 DNA sequence: TGTGCCAGCGGGAAGGGGGCCCTTGACTATGGCTACACCTTC. Protein sequence: CASGKGALDYGYTF. V gene TRBV19 combines with J gene TRBJ1-2, with 7 bases fitting TRBD1. The CDR3 runs to 14 residues. Trimming cost V 9 bases and J 3 bases; bases outside gene matches: 10. Germline V lookup: CDR1 LNHDA, CDR2 SQIVND (reference sequence).